Listed here are 18 T cell receptor beta chains from one sample, sequenced in a study of neurological immune-mediated disorders. TCRdb independently ran MiXCR on the 5' RACE reads; one entry per CDR3 protein. Of fewer than 30,000 distinct CDR3 sequences listed, about 13% are singletons. The specimen was PBMCs. These receptors came from a woman in her fifties or sixties with HTLV-1-associated myelopathy (HAM/TSP).

This clonotype has at least ten counts. V is TRBV20-1 and J is TRBJ2-7, with 8 positions matching TRBD1. Looked up from germline, CDR1 is DFQATT and CDR2 is SNEGSKA (reference sequence). With 5 bases clipped from V and 3 bases from J, the junction kept 6 bases outside the gene matches. The CDR3 is 13 amino acids. The CDR3 here is CSAVAGGRYEQYF. The CDR3 DNA reads as TGCAGTGCTGTAGCAGGGGGCCGCTACGAGCAGTACTTC.

Turning to this clonotype: A much bigger clone sits one base away, suggesting this may be a read error. The V gene is TRBV20-1, the J gene TRBJ2-3, with D possibly matching TRBD2 (5 bases). Germline V lookup: CDR1 DFQATT, CDR2 SNEGSKA (reference sequence). This CDR3 contains 13 residues. CDR3 amino acids: CNARGRNTDTQYF. CDR3 DNA sequence: TGCAATGCTAGAGGGCGGAACACAGATACGCAGTATTTT.

This clonotype has ten or more counts. The chain combines TRBV3-1 with TRBJ2-7; D not resolved. This CDR3 region has 15 residues. Germline CDR1 LGHDT, CDR2 YNNKEL (reference sequence). V was shortened by 1 base and J by 1 base, with 11 bases between the two germline ends. CDR3 nucleotide sequence: TGTGCCAGCAGCCAAGTTGGAGCCATATCCTACGAGCAGTACTTC. Protein product: CASSQVGAISYEQYF.

This clonotype was detected ten times or more. This chain joins TRBV10-1 and TRBJ2-7, with D perhaps TRBD2 (6 bases). Germline CDR1 reads WNHNN; CDR2 reads SYGVQD (reference sequence). The CDR3 spans 15 residues. The germline V and J ends were trimmed by 0 bases and 2 bases, with 11 bases remaining between them. CDR3 bases: TGCGCCAGCAGTGAGTCTGGGACTCTTCCCTACGAGCAGTACTTC. It codes for CASSESGTLPYEQYF.

In its sample, this clonotype was seen many times. CDR3 in DNA: TGCGCCAGCAGCTTGCAGCCGGATTTTGATGAGCAGTTCTTC. Protein sequence: CASSLQPDFDEQFF. This chain uses TRBV5-1 with TRBJ2-1; D gene ambiguous. From germline, CDR1 is SGHRS and CDR2 YFSETQ. Trimming left V 1 base short and J 8 bases short, with 13 bases between. The CDR3 has 14 amino acids.

This clonotype occurred many times. The J gene is TRBJ2-6, the V gene TRBV3-1, with D tentatively TRBD1 (5 bases). V was shortened by 1 base and J by 4 bases, with 14 bases between the two germline ends. Germline V gives CDR1 LGHDT, CDR2 YNNKEL (reference sequence). The CDR3 length is 17 residues. The CDR3 reads CASSQAQGARGANVLTF. CDR3 nucleotide sequence: TGTGCCAGCAGCCAAGCGCAAGGGGCGCGAGGGGCCAACGTCCTGACTTTC.

This clonotype was seen many times. The chain is built from TRBV7-9 and TRBJ1-2; D gene unclear. V was trimmed by 5 bases and J by 8 bases, leaving 12 bases between them. Per germline, CDR1 SEHNR and CDR2 FQNEAQ (reference sequence). The CDR3 covers 12 residues. CDR3 in amino acids: CASSNNIIGYTF. CDR3 nucleotide sequence: TGTGCCAGCAGCAATAACATCATCGGCTACACCTTC.

In its sample, this clonotype was seen many times. This chain connects TRBV12-3 or TRBV12-4 to TRBJ2-1, with TRBD1 matching over 7 bases. The CDR3 length is 15 residues. Losses at the gene ends were 5 bases for V and 0 bases for J; bases not matched to a gene: 4. The CDR3 reads CASSRQGNSYNEQFF. Here the CDR3 DNA reads TGTGCCAGCAGTCGACAGGGAAACTCCTACAATGAGCAGTTCTTC.

This clonotype was seen repeatedly, ten times or more. This chain joins TRBV19 and TRBJ1-2; D possibly corresponds to TRBD1 (6 bases). Germline-derived CDR1 and CDR2 are LNHDA and SQIVND (reference sequence). The ends were cut back, 6 bases at V and 4 bases at J, with 12 bases in the middle. CDR3 length: 13 residues. CDR3 in DNA: TGTGCCAGTAGCCGGGACACCTTCTATGGCTACACCTTC. This sequence encodes CASSRDTFYGYTF.

This clonotype was detected many times. The gene calls are TRBV6-6 and TRBJ2-7; possibly TRBD1 or TRBD2 for D (6 bases each). V gave up 11 bases and J gave up 2 bases, with 13 bases separating them. The germline V gene has CDR1 MNHNY and CDR2 SVGAGI (reference sequence). This CDR3 region has 12 residues. In DNA form, the CDR3 reads TGTGCCGCTAATAGGGGGGCCTACGAGCAGTACTTC. Its protein product is CAANRGAYEQYF.

For this clonotype: A much larger clonotype is one base distant, so this may be a read error. The V gene is TRBV5-1, the J gene TRBJ2-3; 8 nucleotides line up with TRBD1. CDR3 length equals 17 residues. Trimming cost V 3 bases and J 0 bases; bases outside gene matches: 9. Germline V gene sequence: CDR1 SGHRS, CDR2 YFSETQ. The CDR3: CASSSTTGDTSTDTQYF. DNA for the CDR3: TGCGCCAGCAGCTCGACGACAGGGGATACGAGCACAGATACGCAGTATTTT.

This clonotype was seen more than once but under ten times. The chain recombines TRBV5-4 with TRBJ1-4, with TRBD1 matching over 7 bases. V lost 4 bases and J lost 3; bases outside the gene matches: 3. This CDR3 region has 14 residues. Per the germline V gene, CDR1 is SGHNT and CDR2 is YYREEE (reference sequence). CDR3 sequence: CASSMGQSNEKLFF. CDR3 coding DNA: TGTGCCAGCAGCATGGGACAGTCTAATGAAAAACTGTTTTTT.

This clonotype was picked up many times. The genes are TRBV5-1 and TRBJ2-2, with unresolved D. Germline CDR1 is SGHRS and CDR2 is YFSETQ. V was pared by 2 bases and J by 5 bases, with 7 bases between. The CDR3 is 13 amino acids. The CDR3 DNA sequence: TGCGCCAGCAGCTTTAACCCTACCGGGGAGCTGTTTTTT. Translated, it gives CASSFNPTGELFF.

This clonotype has more than one count but fewer than ten. The chain uses TRBV5-1 and TRBJ2-2; the match to TRBD1 covers 9 bases. The V gene end was trimmed by 0 bases and the J gene end by 2 bases; junction bases not matched to a gene: 2. Looked up from germline, CDR1 is SGHRS and CDR2 is YFSETQ. The CDR3 loop spans 16 amino acids. The CDR3 loop is CASSLGTGANTGELFF. CDR3 DNA: TGCGCCAGCAGCTTGGGGACAGGGGCCAACACCGGGGAGCTGTTTTTT.

This clonotype has at least ten counts. V usage is TRBV20-1 and J usage is TRBJ2-1, with 8 bases identical to TRBD2. The CDR3 consists of 14 residues. Looked up from germline, CDR1 is DFQATT and CDR2 is SNEGSKA (reference sequence). Trimming cost V 5 bases and J 6 bases; bases outside gene matches: 9. The DNA for the CDR3 is TGCAGTGCTGGCCTCGGGGGGGCGGCCAATGAGCAGTTCTTC. Its protein is CSAGLGGAANEQFF.

This rearrangement joins TRBV12-5 to TRBJ1-1; no reliable D call. Per germline, CDR1 LGHNT and CDR2 FRNRAP. V dropped 8 bases and J dropped 0 bases, with 19 bases sitting between them. The CDR3 consists of 16 residues. CDR3 residues: CASWSPTRPMNTEAFF. CDR3 DNA sequence: TGTGCTAGTTGGTCCCCCACCAGGCCGATGAACACTGAAGCTTTCTTT.

This clonotype has a count of ten or more. J is TRBJ1-1 and V is TRBV20-1, with unresolved D. CDR1 DFQATT and CDR2 SNEGSKA come from the germline V gene (reference sequence). The CDR3 consists of 12 residues. The V end lost 6 bases, the J end lost 0 bases, and 8 bases lay between the germline ends. The CDR3 here is CSAGRLNTEAFF. CDR3 coding DNA: TGCAGTGCAGGACGGTTGAACACTGAAGCTTTCTTT.

Many counts were recorded for this clonotype. V usage is TRBV7-7 and J usage is TRBJ1-6; D is unresolved. The germline V gene has CDR1 SSHAT and CDR2 FNYEAQ (reference sequence). Trimming took off 1 base at V and 8 bases at J, with 6 bases between the two ends. The CDR3 spans 13 residues. DNA of the CDR3: TGTGCCAGCAGCTTAGATGTGGATTCACCCCTCCACTTT. Translation gives CASSLDVDSPLHF.